This entry is about one T cell receptor (beta chain). Its antigen is not identified. The sample originates from a study of shared clonotypes between healthy human individuals. Findings and limits, study-wide: Larger richness was generally estimated for naive than memory subsets.

Using immunoSEQ multiplex PCR, the repertoire was profiled, and TCRdb retains in-frame clones only, with some absent. The table has about 980,000 clones, over 75% seen once. The sequence was obtained from a man younger than 30 in good health. The sequencing input was memory CD4+ T cells sorted from blood. Subset given: CD45RA-negative fraction.

The CDR3 spells CASSQGGQDTQYF. The CDR3 coding sequence is TGTGCCAGCAGCCAAGGGGGGCAAGATACGCAGTATTTT. The chain links TRBV14 to TRBJ2-3; the D gene is possibly TRBD1 (6 bases). This CDR3 contains 13 residues. Deletions cut 1 base from V and 5 bases from J, with 7 bases between. Germline values: CDR1 SGHDN, CDR2 FVKESK. Filled out from reference TRBV14 and TRBJ2-3, the complete variable domain reads EAGVTQFPSHSVIEKGQTVTLRCDPISGHDNLYWYRRVMGKEIKFLLHFVKESKQDESGMPNNRFLAERTGGTYSTLKVQPAELEDSGVYFCASSQGGQDTQYFGPGTRLTVL.